Described below is a single T cell receptor (beta chain) sequence and its context. Its antigen remains unidentified. The sample is drawn from a study of tumor-infiltrating lymphocytes in localized non-small cell lung cancer. About the study: Tumor tissue and non-adjacent uninvolved lung came from each patient.

With 4 bases removed from V and 5 bases from J, the gap between germline ends came to 20 bases. The CDR3 runs 16 residues. Germline V gene data show CDR1 as SGHAT and CDR2 as FQDESV (reference sequence). Findings of the study overall: IM1 and IM2 tumors showed no difference in T-cell fraction. Tumors had more T cell infiltration than uninvolved lung, per TCRbeta sequencing and CD3 counts.

Repertoires were generated with immunoSEQ multiplex PCR, while TCRdb's copy carries only in-frame clones and drops some. The data hold over 9,000 clones, with 65% to 90% observed a single time. The sequencing sample was made of uninvolved lung tissue not adjacent to the tumor. This receptor was obtained from a human donor with non-small cell lung cancer. The genes are TRBV11-1 and TRBJ1-1; possible D gene TRBD1, 5 bases. In DNA, the CDR3 is TGTGCCAGCAGCTCCAGGTTTTGGGGGAGGCGAACTGAAGCTTTCTTT. This codes for CASSSRFWGRRTEAFF.